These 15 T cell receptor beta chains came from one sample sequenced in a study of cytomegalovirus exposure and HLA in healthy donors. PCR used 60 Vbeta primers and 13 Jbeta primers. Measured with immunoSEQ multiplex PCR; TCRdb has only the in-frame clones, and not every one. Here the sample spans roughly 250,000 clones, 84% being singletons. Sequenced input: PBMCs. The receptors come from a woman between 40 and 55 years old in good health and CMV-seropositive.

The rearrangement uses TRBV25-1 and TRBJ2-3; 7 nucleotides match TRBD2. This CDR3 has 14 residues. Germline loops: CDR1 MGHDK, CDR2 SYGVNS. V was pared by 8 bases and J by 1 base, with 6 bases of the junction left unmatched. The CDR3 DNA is TGTGCCAGCTTTCGGGGGAGGGGCACAGATACGCAGTATTTT. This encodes CASFRGRGTDTQYF.

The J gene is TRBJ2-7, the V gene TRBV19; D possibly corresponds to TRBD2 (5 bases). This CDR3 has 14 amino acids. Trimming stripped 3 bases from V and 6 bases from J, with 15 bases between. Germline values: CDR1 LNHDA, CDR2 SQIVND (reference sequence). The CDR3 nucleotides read TGTGCCAGTAGTATCGGCCCGGGAATGAGCGAGCAGTACTTC. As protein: CASSIGPGMSEQYF.

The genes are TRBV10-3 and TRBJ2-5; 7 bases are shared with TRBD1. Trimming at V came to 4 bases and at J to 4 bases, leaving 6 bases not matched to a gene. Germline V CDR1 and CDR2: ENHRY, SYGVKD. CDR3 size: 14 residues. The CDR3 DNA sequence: TGTGCCATCAGTGCAGACAGGGTATTAGAGACCCAGTACTTC. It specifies CAISADRVLETQYF.

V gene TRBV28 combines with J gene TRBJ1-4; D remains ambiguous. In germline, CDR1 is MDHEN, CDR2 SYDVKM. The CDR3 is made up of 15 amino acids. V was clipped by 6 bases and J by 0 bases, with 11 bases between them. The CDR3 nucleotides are TGTGCCAGCAGCACCCTCACGGCAACTAATGAAAAACTGTTTTTT. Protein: CASSTLTATNEKLFF.

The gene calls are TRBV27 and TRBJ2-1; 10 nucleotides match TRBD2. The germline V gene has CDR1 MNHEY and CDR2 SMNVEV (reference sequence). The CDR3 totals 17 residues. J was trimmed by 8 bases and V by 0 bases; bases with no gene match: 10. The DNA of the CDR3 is TGTGCCAGCAGTTTATCTCAAACTAGCGGGACCGCCCATGAGCAGTTCTTC. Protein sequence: CASSLSQTSGTAHEQFF.

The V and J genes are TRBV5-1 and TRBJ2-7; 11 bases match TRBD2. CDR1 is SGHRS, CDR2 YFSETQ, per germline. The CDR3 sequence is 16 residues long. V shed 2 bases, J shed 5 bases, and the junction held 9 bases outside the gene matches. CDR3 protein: CASSFISGRAFHEQYF. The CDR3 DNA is TGCGCCAGCAGCTTTATTAGCGGGAGGGCCTTCCACGAGCAGTACTTC.

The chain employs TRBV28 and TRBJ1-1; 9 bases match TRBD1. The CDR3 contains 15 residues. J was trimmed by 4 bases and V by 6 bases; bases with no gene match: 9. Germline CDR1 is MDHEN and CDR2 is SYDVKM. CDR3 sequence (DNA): TGTGCCAGCAGGGGTGGGGACAGGGCGTTCACTGAAGCTTTCTTT. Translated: CASRGGDRAFTEAFF.

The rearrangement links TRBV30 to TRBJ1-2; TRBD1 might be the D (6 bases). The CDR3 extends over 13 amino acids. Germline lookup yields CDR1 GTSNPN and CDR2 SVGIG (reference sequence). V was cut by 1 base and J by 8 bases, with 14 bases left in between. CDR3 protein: CAWSEDSGVGYTF. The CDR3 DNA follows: TGTGCCTGGAGTGAGGATTCAGGGGTCGGCTACACCTTC.

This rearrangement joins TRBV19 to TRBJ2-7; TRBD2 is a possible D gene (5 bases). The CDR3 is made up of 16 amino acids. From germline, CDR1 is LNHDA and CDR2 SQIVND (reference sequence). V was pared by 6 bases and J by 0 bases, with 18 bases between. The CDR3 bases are TGTGCCAGTAGCCCGGGGTCGGACGGAAGCTCCTACGAGCAGTACTTC. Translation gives CASSPGSDGSSYEQYF.

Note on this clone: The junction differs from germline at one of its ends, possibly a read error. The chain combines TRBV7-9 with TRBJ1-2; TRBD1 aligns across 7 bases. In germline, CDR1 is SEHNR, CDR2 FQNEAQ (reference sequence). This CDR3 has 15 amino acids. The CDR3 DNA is TGTTCCAGCAGCTTATTCGTCGACAGGGCCTATGGCTACACCTTC. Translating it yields CSSSLFVDRAYGYTF.

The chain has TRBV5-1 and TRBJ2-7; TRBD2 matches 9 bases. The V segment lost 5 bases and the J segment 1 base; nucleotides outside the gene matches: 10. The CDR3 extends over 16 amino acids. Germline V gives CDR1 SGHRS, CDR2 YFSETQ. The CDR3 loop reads CASSPRGLAGSYEQYF. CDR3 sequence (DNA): TGCGCCAGCAGTCCGAGGGGTCTAGCGGGGTCCTACGAGCAGTACTTC.

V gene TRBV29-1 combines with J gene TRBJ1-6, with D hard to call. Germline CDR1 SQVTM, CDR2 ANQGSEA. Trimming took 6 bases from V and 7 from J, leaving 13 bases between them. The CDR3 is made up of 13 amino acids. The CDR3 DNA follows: TGCAGCGTGCGGGGAGGACCCAATTCACCCCTCCACTTT. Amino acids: CSVRGGPNSPLHF.

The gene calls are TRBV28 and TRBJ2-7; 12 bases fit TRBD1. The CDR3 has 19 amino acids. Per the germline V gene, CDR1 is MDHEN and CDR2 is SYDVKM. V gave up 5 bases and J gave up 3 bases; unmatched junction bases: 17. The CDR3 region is CASSLGTGGSSPRNYEQYF. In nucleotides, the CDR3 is TGTGCCAGCAGTCTGGGGACAGGGGGCTCTTCACCGCGAAACTACGAGCAGTACTTC.

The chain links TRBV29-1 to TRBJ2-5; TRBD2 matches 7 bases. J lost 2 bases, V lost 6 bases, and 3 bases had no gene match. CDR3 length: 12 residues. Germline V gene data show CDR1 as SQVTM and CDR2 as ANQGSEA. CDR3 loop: CSVAGSQETQYF. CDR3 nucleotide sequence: TGCAGCGTAGCGGGATCACAAGAGACCCAGTACTTC.

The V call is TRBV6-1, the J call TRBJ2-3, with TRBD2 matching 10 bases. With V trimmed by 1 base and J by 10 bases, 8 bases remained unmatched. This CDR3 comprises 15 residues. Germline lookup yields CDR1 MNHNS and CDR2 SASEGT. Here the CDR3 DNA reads TGTGCCAGCAGTGAAGTTCGAAGCGGGAGGGCAGCGCAGTATTTT. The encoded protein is CASSEVRSGRAAQYF.